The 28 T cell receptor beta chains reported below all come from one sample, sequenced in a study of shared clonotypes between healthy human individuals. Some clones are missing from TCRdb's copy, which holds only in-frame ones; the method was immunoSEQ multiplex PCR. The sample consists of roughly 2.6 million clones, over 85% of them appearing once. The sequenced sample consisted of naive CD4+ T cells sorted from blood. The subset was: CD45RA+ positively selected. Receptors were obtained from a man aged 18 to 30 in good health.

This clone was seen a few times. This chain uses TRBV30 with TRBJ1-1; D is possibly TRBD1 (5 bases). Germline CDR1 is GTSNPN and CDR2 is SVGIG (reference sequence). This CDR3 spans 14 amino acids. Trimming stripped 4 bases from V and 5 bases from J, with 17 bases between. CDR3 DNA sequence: TGTGCCTGGACCCCGGGAGGGGCGAGGACTGAAGCTTTCTTT. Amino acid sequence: CAWTPGGARTEAFF.

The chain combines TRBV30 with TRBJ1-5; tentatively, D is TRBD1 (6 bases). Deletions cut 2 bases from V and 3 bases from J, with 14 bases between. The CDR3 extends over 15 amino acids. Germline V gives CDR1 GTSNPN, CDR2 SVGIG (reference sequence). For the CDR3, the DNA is TGTGCCTGGAGTCCCCCGGGGGCTCACAATCAGCCCCAGCATTTT. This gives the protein CAWSPPGAHNQPQHF.

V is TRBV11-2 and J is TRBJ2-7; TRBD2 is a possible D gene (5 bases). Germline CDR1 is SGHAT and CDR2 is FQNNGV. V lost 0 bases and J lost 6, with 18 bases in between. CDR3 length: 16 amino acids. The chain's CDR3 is CASSLDLTAGLGEQYF. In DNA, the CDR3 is TGTGCCAGCAGCTTAGATTTAACGGCGGGCCTTGGCGAGCAGTACTTC.

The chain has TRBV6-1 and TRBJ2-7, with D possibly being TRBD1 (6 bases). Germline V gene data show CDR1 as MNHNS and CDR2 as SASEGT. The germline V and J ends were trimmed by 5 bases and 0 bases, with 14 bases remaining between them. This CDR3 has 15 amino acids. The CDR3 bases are TGTGCCAGCAGTCCTACGAGGGGGAGCTCCTACGAGCAGTACTTC. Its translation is CASSPTRGSSYEQYF.

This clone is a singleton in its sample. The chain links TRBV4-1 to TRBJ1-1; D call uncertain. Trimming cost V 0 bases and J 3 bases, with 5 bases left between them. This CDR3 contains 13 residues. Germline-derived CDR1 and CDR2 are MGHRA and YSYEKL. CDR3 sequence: CASSQDPYTEAFF. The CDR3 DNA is TGCGCCAGCAGCCAAGATCCGTACACTGAAGCTTTCTTT.

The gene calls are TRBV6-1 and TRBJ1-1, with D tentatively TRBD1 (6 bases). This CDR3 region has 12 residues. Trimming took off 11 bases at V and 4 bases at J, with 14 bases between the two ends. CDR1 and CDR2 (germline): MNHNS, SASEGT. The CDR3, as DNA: TGTGCCCACCGCCTAGGGGGCACTGAAGCTTTCTTT. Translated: CAHRLGGTEAFF.

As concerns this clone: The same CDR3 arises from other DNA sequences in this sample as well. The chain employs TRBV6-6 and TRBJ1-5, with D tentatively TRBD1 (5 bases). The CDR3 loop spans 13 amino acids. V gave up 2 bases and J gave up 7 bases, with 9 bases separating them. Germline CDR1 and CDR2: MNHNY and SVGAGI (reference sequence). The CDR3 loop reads CASSYGRDQPQHF. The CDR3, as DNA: TGTGCCAGCAGTTACGGGCGGGACCAGCCCCAGCATTTT.

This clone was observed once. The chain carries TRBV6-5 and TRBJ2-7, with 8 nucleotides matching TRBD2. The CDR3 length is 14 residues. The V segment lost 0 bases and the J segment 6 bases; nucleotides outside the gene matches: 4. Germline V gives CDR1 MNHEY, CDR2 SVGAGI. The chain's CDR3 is CASSYSTAGAEQYF. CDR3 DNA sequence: TGTGCCAGCAGTTACTCAACAGCGGGAGCCGAGCAGTACTTC.

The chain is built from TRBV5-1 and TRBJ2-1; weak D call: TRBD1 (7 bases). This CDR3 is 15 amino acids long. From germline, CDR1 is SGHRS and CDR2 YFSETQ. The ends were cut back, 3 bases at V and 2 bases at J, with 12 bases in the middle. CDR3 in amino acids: CASSSEGAAYNEQFF. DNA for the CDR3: TGCGCCAGCAGCTCGGAGGGGGCGGCCTACAATGAGCAGTTCTTC.

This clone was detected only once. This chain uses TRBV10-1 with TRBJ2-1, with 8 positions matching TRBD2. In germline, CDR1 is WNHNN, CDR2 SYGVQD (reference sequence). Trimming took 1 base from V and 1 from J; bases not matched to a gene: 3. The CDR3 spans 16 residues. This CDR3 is CASSEFVAGSYNEQFF. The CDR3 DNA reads TGCGCCAGCAGTGAGTTCGTAGCGGGATCCTACAATGAGCAGTTCTTC.

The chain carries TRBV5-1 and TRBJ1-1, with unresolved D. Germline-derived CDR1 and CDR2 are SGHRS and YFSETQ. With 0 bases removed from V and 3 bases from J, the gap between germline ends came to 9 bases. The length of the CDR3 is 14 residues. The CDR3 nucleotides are TGCGCCAGCAGCTTGGAAGGGAGCGACACTGAAGCTTTCTTT. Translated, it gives CASSLEGSDTEAFF.

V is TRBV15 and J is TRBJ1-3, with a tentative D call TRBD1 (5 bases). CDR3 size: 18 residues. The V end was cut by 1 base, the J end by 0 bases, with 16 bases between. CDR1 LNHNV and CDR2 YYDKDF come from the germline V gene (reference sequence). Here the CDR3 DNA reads TGTGCCACCAGCAGAGTGAGTCAGGGAAGGAGCTCTGGAAACACCATATATTTT. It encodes CATSRVSQGRSSGNTIYF.

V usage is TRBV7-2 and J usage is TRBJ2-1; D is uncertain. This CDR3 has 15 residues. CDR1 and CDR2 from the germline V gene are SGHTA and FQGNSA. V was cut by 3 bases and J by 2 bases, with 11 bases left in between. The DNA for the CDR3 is TGTGCCAGCAGCTTTGCTCGCGCGGCCTACAATGAGCAGTTCTTC. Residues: CASSFARAAYNEQFF. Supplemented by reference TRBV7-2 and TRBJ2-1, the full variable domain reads GAGVSQSPSNKVTEKGKDVELRCDPISGHTALYWYRQSLGQGLEFLIYFQGNSAPDKSGLPSDRFSAERTGGSVSTLTIQRTQQEDSAVYLCASSFARAAYNEQFFGPGTRLTVL.

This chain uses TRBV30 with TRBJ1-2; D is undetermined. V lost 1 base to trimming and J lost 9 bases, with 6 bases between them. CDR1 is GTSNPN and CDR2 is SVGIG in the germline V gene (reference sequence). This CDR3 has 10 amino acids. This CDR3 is CAWSEVRYTF. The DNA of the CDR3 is TGTGCCTGGAGTGAGGTTCGCTACACCTTC.

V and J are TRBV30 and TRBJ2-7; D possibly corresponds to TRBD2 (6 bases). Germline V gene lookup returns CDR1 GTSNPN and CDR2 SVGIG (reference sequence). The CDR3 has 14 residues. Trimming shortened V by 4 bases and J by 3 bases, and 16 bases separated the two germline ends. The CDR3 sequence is CAWKRLVLRYEQYF. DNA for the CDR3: TGTGCCTGGAAGCGACTAGTTCTTCGCTACGAGCAGTACTTC.

The CDR3 region has the DNA TGTGCAGGCGGGGCAGGCGCGAACACTGAAGCTTTCTTT. It specifies CAGGAGANTEAFF. The chain uses TRBV11-2 and TRBJ1-1; possible D gene TRBD1, 5 bases. Per germline, CDR1 SGHAT and CDR2 FQNNGV. This CDR3 has 13 amino acids.

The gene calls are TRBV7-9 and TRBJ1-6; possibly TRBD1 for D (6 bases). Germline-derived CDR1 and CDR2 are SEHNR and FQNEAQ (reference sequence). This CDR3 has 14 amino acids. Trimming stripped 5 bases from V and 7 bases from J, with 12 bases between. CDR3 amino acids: CASSLGARNSPLHF. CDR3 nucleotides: TGTGCCAGCAGCCTGGGGGCGCGCAATTCACCCCTCCACTTT.

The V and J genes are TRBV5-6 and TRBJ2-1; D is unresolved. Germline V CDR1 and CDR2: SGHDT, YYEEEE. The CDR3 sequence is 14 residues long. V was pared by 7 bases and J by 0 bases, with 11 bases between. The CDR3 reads CASPIVSSYNEQFF. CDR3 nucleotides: TGTGCCAGCCCCATAGTCAGCTCCTACAATGAGCAGTTCTTC.

The CDR3 sequence is CASSLDGSVTDTQYF. The CDR3 DNA reads TGTGCCAGCAGCTTAGACGGGAGTGTCACAGATACGCAGTATTTT. The chain carries TRBV11-3 and TRBJ2-3; D may be TRBD2 (6 bases). The V gene's germline CDR1 is SGHNT and CDR2 YENEEA. The CDR3 loop spans 15 amino acids. Trimming left V 0 bases short and J 2 bases short, with 9 bases between.

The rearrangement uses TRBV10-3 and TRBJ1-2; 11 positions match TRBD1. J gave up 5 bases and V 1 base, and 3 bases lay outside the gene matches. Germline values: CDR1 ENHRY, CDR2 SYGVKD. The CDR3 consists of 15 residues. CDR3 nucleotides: TGTGCCATCAGTGAGTGGGACAGGGGGGCTTATGGCTACACCTTC. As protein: CAISEWDRGAYGYTF.

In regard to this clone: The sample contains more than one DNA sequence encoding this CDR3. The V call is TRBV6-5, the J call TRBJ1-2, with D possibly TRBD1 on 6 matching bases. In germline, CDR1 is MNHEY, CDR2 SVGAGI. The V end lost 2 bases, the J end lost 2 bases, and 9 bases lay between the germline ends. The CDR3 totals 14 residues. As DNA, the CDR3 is TGTGCCAGCAGTTACCGGGGGCTCAACTATGGCTACACCTTC. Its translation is CASSYRGLNYGYTF.

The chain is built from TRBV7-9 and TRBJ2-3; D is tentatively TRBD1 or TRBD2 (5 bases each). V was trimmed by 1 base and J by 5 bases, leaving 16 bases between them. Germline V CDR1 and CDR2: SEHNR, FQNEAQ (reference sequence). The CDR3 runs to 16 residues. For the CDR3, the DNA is TGTGCCAGCAGCTTAGGGGCAGGGCCCGGGGAAGATACGCAGTATTTT. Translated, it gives CASSLGAGPGEDTQYF.

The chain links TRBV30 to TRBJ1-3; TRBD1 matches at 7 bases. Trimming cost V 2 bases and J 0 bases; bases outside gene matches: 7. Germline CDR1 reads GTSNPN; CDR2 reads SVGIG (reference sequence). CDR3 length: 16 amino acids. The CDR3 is CAWSKNRGSSGNTIYF. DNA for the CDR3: TGTGCCTGGAGTAAAAACAGGGGCAGCTCTGGAAACACCATATATTTT.

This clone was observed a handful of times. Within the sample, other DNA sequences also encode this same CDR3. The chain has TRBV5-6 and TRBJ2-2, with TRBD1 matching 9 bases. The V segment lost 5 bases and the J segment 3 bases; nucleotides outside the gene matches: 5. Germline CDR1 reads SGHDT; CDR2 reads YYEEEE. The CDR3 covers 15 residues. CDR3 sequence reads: CASSSGTGYTGELFF. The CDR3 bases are TGTGCCAGCAGTTCCGGGACAGGGTACACCGGGGAGCTGTTTTTT.

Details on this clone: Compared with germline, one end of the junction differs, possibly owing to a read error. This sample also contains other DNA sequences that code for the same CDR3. The CDR3 bases are TGTGCCAGCAGCCAAGTAATCACTATATCCGGGGAGCTGTTTTTC. Translated, it gives CASSQVITISGELFF. The chain carries TRBV7-2 and TRBJ2-2, with D possibly TRBD2 on 5 matching bases. The CDR3 spans 15 residues. Germline V gene data show CDR1 as SGHTA and CDR2 as FQGNSA.

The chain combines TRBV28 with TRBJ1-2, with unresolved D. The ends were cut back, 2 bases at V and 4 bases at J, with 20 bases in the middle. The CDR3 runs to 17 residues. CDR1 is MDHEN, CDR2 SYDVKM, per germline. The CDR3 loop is CASSLTGNLLPIYGYTF. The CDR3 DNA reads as TGTGCCAGCAGTTTAACGGGAAATCTACTTCCGATCTATGGCTACACCTTC.

The CDR3, as DNA: TGCGCCAGCAGCCAAACTGCGGTCAATGAGCAGTTCTTC. The encoded protein is CASSQTAVNEQFF. V gene TRBV4-3 combines with J gene TRBJ2-1; D is unclear. Trimming left V 2 bases short and J 6 bases short, with 8 bases between. The CDR3 length is 13 residues. Germline V gene sequence: CDR1 LGHNA, CDR2 YSLEER.

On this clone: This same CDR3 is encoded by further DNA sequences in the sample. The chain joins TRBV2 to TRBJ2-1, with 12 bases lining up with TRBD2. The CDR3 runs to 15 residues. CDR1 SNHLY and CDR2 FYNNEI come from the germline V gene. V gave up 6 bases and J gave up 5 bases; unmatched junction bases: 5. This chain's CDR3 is CASRPGTSGHNEQFF. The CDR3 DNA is TGTGCCAGCAGGCCCGGGACTAGCGGGCACAATGAGCAGTTCTTC.